Listed below are T cell receptor beta chains from one sample, sequenced in a study of blood T cell repertoires in COVID-19. Profiling relied on immunoSEQ multiplex PCR, and the TCRdb table lists in-frame clones only, not all of them. The sample lists hundreds of thousands of clones, 80% to 90% seen once, with around 1.3% in the top ten. The sequenced sample was peripheral blood. Source of these receptors: a middle-aged man with acute or convalescent COVID-19. The CDR3 runs from the conserved cysteine through the conserved F or W. A D gene is named only where the DNA matches it firmly. Expanded clones get a size class; other rows say once, few or many, or leave the size out.

j_call	d_call	clone_size	v_call	cdr3_nt	cdr3_aa
TRBJ2-7	TRBD2	NA	TRBV20-1	TGCAGTGCTAGTTTGGGAGGGTTGTACGAGCAGTACTTC	CSASLGGLYEQYF
TRBJ2-7	TRBD2	NA	TRBV2	TGTGCCAGCAGATCCGGGACTAGCGACTCCTACGAGCAGTACTTC	CASRSGTSDSYEQYF
TRBJ1-1	NA	NA	TRBV27	TGTGCCAGCACTCAGGGCACTGAAGCTTTCTTT	CASTQGTEAFF
TRBJ1-2	NA	NA	TRBV12-3/TRBV12-4	TGTGCCAGCAGTCATAACTATGGCTACACCTTC	CASSHNYGYTF
TRBJ2-6	NA	NA	TRBV27	TGTGCCAGTTCCGGGTTCTCCCGCTCTGGGGCCAACGTCCTGACTTTC	CASSGFSRSGANVLTF
TRBJ1-3	NA	NA	TRBV27	TGTGCCAGCAGTAGTCAGATCTCTGGAAACACCATATATTTT	CASSSQISGNTIYF
TRBJ1-2	NA	NA	TRBV5-8	TGTGCCAGCAGCTTGGATAGCGGGCGCATCTATGGCTACACCTTC	CASSLDSGRIYGYTF
TRBJ1-4	NA	NA	TRBV2	TGTGCCAGCAGTCCGGACATGGGACTGTTTTTT	CASSPDMGLFF
TRBJ2-3	TRBD2	NA	TRBV19	TGTGCCAGTAGTATCGGACTAGCGGGAGAAGGAGATACGCAGTATTTT	CASSIGLAGEGDTQYF
TRBJ1-5	TRBD1	NA	TRBV5-6	TGTGCCAGCAGCTGGGGAGCCGGGACAGGAGATCAGCCCCAGCATTTT	CASSWGAGTGDQPQHF
TRBJ2-2	NA	many	TRBV21-1	TGTGCCAGCAGCAAAGGGACAGGGAACACCGGGGAGCTGTTTTTT	CASSKGTGNTGELFF
TRBJ2-3	TRBD2	NA	TRBV7-9	TGTGCCAGCAGCTTAGCCGGGACTAGCGGGGGGGCTAGCACAGATACGCAGTATTTT	CASSLAGTSGGASTDTQYF
TRBJ1-4	NA	NA	TRBV12-5	TGTGCTAGTGGTTTTTTAGGGAGGTTTGACGAAAAACTGTTTTTT	CASGFLGRFDEKLFF
TRBJ1-2	NA	NA	TRBV4-1	TGCGCCAGCAGCCAAGGACAATTTTATAACTATGGCTACACCTTC	CASSQGQFYNYGYTF
TRBJ1-4	NA	NA	TRBV5-1	TGCGCCAGCAGCTTCGACAGGTCTAATGAAAAACTGTTTTTT	CASSFDRSNEKLFF
TRBJ1-2	NA	NA	TRBV4-3	TGCGCCAGCAGCCAAGACCTGAGACAACGAAACTATGGCTACACCTTC	CASSQDLRQRNYGYTF
TRBJ1-2	TRBD1	NA	TRBV7-9	TGTGCCAGCAGACACCGGGACAGCTATGGCTACACCTTC	CASRHRDSYGYTF
TRBJ2-7	TRBD2	NA	TRBV11-2	TGTGCCAGCAGCTTTTGGACTAGCGGCTACGAGCAGTACTTC	CASSFWTSGYEQYF
TRBJ2-1	TRBD2	NA	TRBV4-2	TGTGCCAGCAGCCTCGGGACTAGCGCGAGCGATGAGCAGTTCTTC	CASSLGTSASDEQFF
TRBJ1-4	NA	NA	TRBV6-5	TGTGCCAGCAGTTATTACGGAACGGGGAATGAAAAACTGTTTTTT	CASSYYGTGNEKLFF
TRBJ1-3	NA	NA	TRBV6-5	TGTGCCAGCAGTTACGAGCCTTCTGGAAACACCATATATTTT	CASSYEPSGNTIYF
TRBJ2-7	TRBD2	NA	TRBV2	TGTGCCAGCAGTGAAACTAGCGGGAGGACGCACTCCTACGAGCAGTACTTC	CASSETSGRTHSYEQYF
TRBJ1-5	NA	NA	TRBV19	TGTGCCAGTAGTAAACAGGTAAATCAGCCCCAGCATTTT	CASSKQVNQPQHF
TRBJ2-7	TRBD2	NA	TRBV28	TGTGCCAGCTTCGAGCCGGGACTAACTAACGAGCAGTACTTC	CASFEPGLTNEQYF
TRBJ2-7	TRBD1	NA	TRBV29-1	TGCAGCGTAGAGACAGGGAGCTCCTACGAGCAGTACTTC	CSVETGSSYEQYF
TRBJ2-7	NA	NA	TRBV14	TGTGCCAGCAGCCCTAGGCAGGGGACGGCCTACGAGCAGTACTTC	CASSPRQGTAYEQYF
TRBJ2-3	NA	few	TRBV5-1	TGCGCCAGCAGCTTTTCCCTACAGGGCGGTACGCAGTATTTT	CASSFSLQGGTQYF
TRBJ2-1	NA	NA	TRBV12-3/TRBV12-4	TGTGCCAGCAGTTATGGGGGGAATGAGCAGTTCTTC	CASSYGGNEQFF
TRBJ2-1	TRBD2	NA	TRBV6-6	TGTGCCAGCAGCCCTACTAGCGGGAGGGTAGATGAGCAGTTCTTC	CASSPTSGRVDEQFF
TRBJ2-7	NA	NA	TRBV28	TGTGCCAGCAGGACACACCCCTACGAGCAGTACTTC	CASRTHPYEQYF
TRBJ2-7	TRBD2	NA	TRBV28	TGTGCCAGCAGGGACGGGGGGGGTACCCCCTACGAGCAGTACTTC	CASRDGGGTPYEQYF
TRBJ1-1	NA	NA	TRBV12-3/TRBV12-4	TGTGCCAGCACAAGAGGTTGGACTGAAGCTTTCTTT	CASTRGWTEAFF
TRBJ2-7	TRBD2	once	TRBV5-1	TGCGCCAGCAGCTTGGGGCTAGCGGGGGGACTCTCCTACGAGCAGTACTTC	CASSLGLAGGLSYEQYF
TRBJ2-7	TRBD1	NA	TRBV3-1/TRBV3-2	TGTGCCAGCGGGACAGGGAGTTCCTACGAGCAGTACTTC	CASGTGSSYEQYF
TRBJ2-2	NA	NA	TRBV27	TGTGCCAGCAGTTCCATTCAGGGGTCGGACATCACCGGGGAGCTGTTTTTT	CASSSIQGSDITGELFF
TRBJ2-7	TRBD1	NA	TRBV19	TGTGCCAGTAGTATAGGGACAGGGCTAACCTACGAGCAGTACTTC	CASSIGTGLTYEQYF
TRBJ2-3	TRBD2	NA	TRBV27	TGTGCCAGCAGTTTACAGGCTAGCGGGGGCACAGATACGCAGTATTTT	CASSLQASGGTDTQYF
TRBJ1-1	TRBD1	NA	TRBV13	TGTGCCAGCAGCCGACAGGGGCGGGGCACTGAAGCTTTCTTT	CASSRQGRGTEAFF
TRBJ2-1	TRBD2	NA	TRBV27	TGTGCCAGCAGTTGGTGGCGGGAGGGGTACAATGAGCAGTTCTTC	CASSWWREGYNEQFF
TRBJ2-2	NA	NA	TRBV9	TGTGCCAGCAGCGTGGAGACGTCCGGGGAGCTGTTTTTT	CASSVETSGELFF
TRBJ2-7	NA	once	TRBV29-1	TGCAGCGTTGTCGGTAGCAGGGTCCCCTCCGAGCAGTACTTC	CSVVGSRVPSEQYF
TRBJ2-7	TRBD1	NA	TRBV27	TGTGCCAGCAGCTGGGACAGGGGAACCTACGAGCAGTACTTC	CASSWDRGTYEQYF
TRBJ2-1	NA	NA	TRBV30	TGTGCCTGGAGTCTGGTCAGCGGCGTGGATGAGCAGTTCTTC	CAWSLVSGVDEQFF
TRBJ1-2	TRBD1	once	TRBV20-1	TGCAGTGCTAGTCTCCGGGACAGGGGCTATGGCTACACCTTC	CSASLRDRGYGYTF
TRBJ2-3	TRBD2	NA	TRBV3-1/TRBV3-2	TGTGCCAGCAGTCCGGGACTAGCGGAACCACAGATTAATACGCAGTATTTT	CASSPGLAEPQINTQYF
TRBJ1-1	TRBD1	NA	TRBV5-6	TGTGCCAGCAGCCCGGACAGGGGAAGAGAGAACACTGAAGCTTTCTTT	CASSPDRGRENTEAFF
TRBJ2-1	TRBD2	once	TRBV3-1/TRBV3-2	TGTGCCAGCAGCCAAGAGGCAGCGGGAGGCCATAATGAGCAGTTCTTC	CASSQEAAGGHNEQFF
TRBJ2-1	TRBD2	NA	TRBV5-1	TGCGCCAGCAGCTGGGGGACTAGCCGAGACAATGAGCAGTTCTTC	CASSWGTSRDNEQFF
TRBJ1-2	NA	once	TRBV5-4	TGTGCCAGCAGCTCGGACTATGGCTACACCTTC	CASSSDYGYTF
TRBJ1-1	NA	NA	TRBV4-2	TGTGCCAGCAGCCAGGGCGGGAATTATGAAGCTTTCTTT	CASSQGGNYEAFF
TRBJ1-1	NA	NA	TRBV10-2	TGCGCCAGCAGTGAGTCGAGAACTTTGAACACTGAAGCTTTCTTT	CASSESRTLNTEAFF
TRBJ2-7	NA	NA	TRBV10-3	TGTGCCATCAGTGGACAGGACCGCTCCTACGAGCAGTACTTC	CAISGQDRSYEQYF
TRBJ2-3	TRBD1	NA	TRBV9	TGTGCCAGCAGCATCTCCGGGACAGGGGTCACAGATACGCAGTATTTT	CASSISGTGVTDTQYF
TRBJ1-5	NA	once	TRBV27	TGTGCCAGCAGCCCGCGGGAATATAGCAATCAGCCCCAGCATTTT	CASSPREYSNQPQHF
TRBJ1-1	NA	NA	TRBV5-4	TGTGCCAGCAGCTTGGAGGGGGGGCGAGGTGGAGCTTTCTTT	CASSLEGGRGGAFF